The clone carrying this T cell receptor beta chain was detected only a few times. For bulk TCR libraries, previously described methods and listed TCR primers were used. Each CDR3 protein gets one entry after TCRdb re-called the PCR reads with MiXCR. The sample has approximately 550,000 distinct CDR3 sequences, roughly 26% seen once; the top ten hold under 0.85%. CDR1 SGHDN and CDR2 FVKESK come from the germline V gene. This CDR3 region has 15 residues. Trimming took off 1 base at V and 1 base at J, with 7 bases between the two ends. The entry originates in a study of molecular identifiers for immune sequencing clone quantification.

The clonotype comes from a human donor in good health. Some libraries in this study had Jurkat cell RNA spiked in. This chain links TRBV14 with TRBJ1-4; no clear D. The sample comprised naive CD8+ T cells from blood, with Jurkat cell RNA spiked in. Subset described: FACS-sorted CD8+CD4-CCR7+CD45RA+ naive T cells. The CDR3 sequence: CASSQGTGTNEKLFF. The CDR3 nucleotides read TGTGCCAGCAGCCAAGGGACGGGAACTAATGAAAAACTGTTTTTT.